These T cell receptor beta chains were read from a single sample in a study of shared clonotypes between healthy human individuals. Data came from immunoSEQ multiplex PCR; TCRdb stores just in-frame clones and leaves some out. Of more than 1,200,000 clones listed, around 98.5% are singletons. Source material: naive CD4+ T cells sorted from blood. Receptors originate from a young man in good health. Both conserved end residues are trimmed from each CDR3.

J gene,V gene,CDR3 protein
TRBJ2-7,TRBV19,ASRNLATRGEQY
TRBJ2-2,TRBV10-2,ASTPWQGTNTGELF
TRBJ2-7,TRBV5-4,ASSRGTNYEQY
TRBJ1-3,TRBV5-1,ASSFNGAIY
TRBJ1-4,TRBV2,ASSDRDNEKLF
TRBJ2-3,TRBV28,ASSEGTLNTQY
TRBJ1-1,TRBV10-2,ASSESRRGGEAF
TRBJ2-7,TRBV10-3,AISDGTSGRSEY
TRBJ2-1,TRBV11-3,ASSLGASGRAAEQF
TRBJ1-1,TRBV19,ASSIRRGKDTEAF
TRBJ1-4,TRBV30,AWSRQGLNEKLF
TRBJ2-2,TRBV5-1,ASSLTRDSLNTGELF
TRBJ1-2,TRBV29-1,SVEEGGGGYT
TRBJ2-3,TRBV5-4,ASSLLPAGGSTDTQY
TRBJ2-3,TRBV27,ASSPQRAGAGVRTDTQY
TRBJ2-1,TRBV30,ARTRGLYNEQF
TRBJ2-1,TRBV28,ASTTPGQEQF
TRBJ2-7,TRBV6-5,ASGRTDSYEQY
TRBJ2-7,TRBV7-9,ASRRDPRSSYEQY
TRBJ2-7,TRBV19,ASSSPGKMPYEQY
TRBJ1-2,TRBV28,ASSQRNYGYT
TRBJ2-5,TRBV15,ATSRVAGGVETQY
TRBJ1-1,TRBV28,ASPSSGGAYTEAF
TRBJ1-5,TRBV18,ASSRQGYDQPQH
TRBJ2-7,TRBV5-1,ASSIRTGGAGEQY
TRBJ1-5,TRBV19,ASSTLYPGQGTNQPQH
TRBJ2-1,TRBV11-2,ASSPPVWTENYNEQF